This T cell receptor (beta chain) was obtained from a study of T cells after posttransplantation cyclophosphamide. Overall study findings and caveats: TRB clonality was highly associated with recipient CMV seropositivity and reactivation. Later blood repertoires were often dominated by clones from the donor CD8+ memory compartment.

The repertoire was sequenced with immunoSEQ multiplex PCR; TCRdb's copy has only in-frame clones and lacks some. Of about 16,000 clones listed, 85% are singletons. Sampled 1 year posttransplant, controls received myeloablative marrow transplants, methotrexate and a calcineurin inhibitor. As concerns this clone: Its antigen remains unidentified.

The sequences come from PBMCs, collected after allogeneic stem cell transplant with calcineurin inhibitor and methotrexate. The clonotype originates from a female patient aged 18 to 29 who received an allogeneic stem cell transplant from an unrelated donor, was CMV-positive, and had acute and chronic GVHD. Among the T cells, some may be from the graft donor.

The CDR3 DNA sequence: TGCGCCAGCAGCACGACAGGGACGGACTACGAGCAGTACTTC. This codes for CASSTTGTDYEQYF. This chain joins TRBV5-1 and TRBJ2-7; 7 bases match TRBD1. There are 14 residues in the CDR3. CDR1 SGHRS and CDR2 YFSETQ come from the germline V gene. Germline trimming cut 4 bases from V and 3 bases from J; bases unmatched to any gene: 7. Based on the CDR3 plus reference TRBV5-1 and TRBJ2-7, the full variable domain is KAGVTQTPRYLIKTRGQQVTLSCSPISGHRSVSWYQQTPGQGLQFLFEYFSETQRNKGNFPGRFSGRQFSNSRSEMNVSTLELGDSALYLCASSTTGTDYEQYFGPGTRLTVT.